The 8 T cell receptor beta chains listed next were all sequenced from one sample in a study of T cells expressing NK-cell markers. TCRdb re-called the 5' RACE reads and catalogs CDR3 proteins one per entry, DNA excluded. Its listing shows 550,000 or so distinct CDR3 sequences. Sequenced material: blood T cells: a sorted CD56 or NKG2C T cell subset, CD4+ or CD8+ T cells, or bulk PBMC T cells (not recorded which). The receptors derive from a man between 18 and 35 years old in good health.

The V and J genes are TRBV20-1 and TRBJ2-3; TCRdb's assignment of TRBD2 cannot be checked, as there is no DNA. Germline lookup yields CDR1 DFQATT and CDR2 SNEGSKA (reference sequence). This CDR3 contains 15 residues. CDR3 protein: CSAQTIEGSTDTQYF.

The rearrangement joins TRBV6-2 or TRBV6-3 to TRBJ1-1; checking the TCRdb D call of TRBD1 is not possible without DNA. CDR1 MNHEY and CDR2 SVGEGT come from the germline V gene. This CDR3 contains 14 residues. CDR3: CASSYDSSNTEAFF.

This sequence joins TRBV27 and TRBJ2-1; TCRdb selects TRBD1, and the lack of DNA leaves this call unchecked. Germline V gives CDR1 MNHEY, CDR2 SMNVEV (reference sequence). The CDR3 covers 17 residues. The CDR3 sequence: CASSLDLWGAHPNEQFF.

The genes are TRBV10-3 and TRBJ2-3; TCRdb's D gene call, TRBD1, goes unchecked for lack of DNA. There are 17 residues in the CDR3. Per the germline V gene, CDR1 is ENHRY and CDR2 is SYGVKD. CDR3 amino acids: CAISDSRGSAYTDTQYF.

The CDR3: CASSRWDWGSSYNEQFF. The rearrangement uses TRBV18 and TRBJ2-1; checking the TCRdb D call of TRBD1 is not possible without DNA. This CDR3 is 17 amino acids long. Per the germline V gene, CDR1 is KGHSH and CDR2 is LQKENI.

J is TRBJ2-5 and V is TRBV5-6; TCRdb selects TRBD1, and the lack of DNA leaves this call unchecked. CDR3 length: 13 amino acids. Germline V gives CDR1 SGHDT, CDR2 YYEEEE. The CDR3 loop is CASRKGGWETQYF.

The chain has TRBV7-8 and TRBJ1-1; TCRdb lists TRBD1, though no DNA is available to test this call. The CDR3 length is 15 residues. In germline, CDR1 is SGHVS, CDR2 FQNEAQ. The CDR3: CASSPGTQGNTEAFF.

V is TRBV12-3 or TRBV12-4 and J is TRBJ2-1; TCRdb's D call, TRBD1, is unchecked because there is no DNA. There are 17 residues in the CDR3. The CDR3 sequence: CASSSVLGTPPYNEQFF.